What follows describes a single T cell receptor (beta chain). This clone's antigen is unknown. Within one base of it there is no much larger clone, and no base qualities were kept. The sample is drawn from a study of cytomegalovirus exposure and HLA in healthy donors (dated by TCRdb to about 2017). In terms of the full investigation: According to an earlier analysis of around 600 of the donors, about 179 million T cells yielded 100 million or so unique TCR beta sequences and around 300 Gb of sequence data. Besides the first cohort of more than 650 subjects, a separate validation cohort made up of roughly 130 different subjects was used. In the later analysis, no new phenotypic data were used to find candidate immune exposures; instead, reliance was placed on TCR beta sequences and their occurrence across donors. HLA typing included class I and class II loci at four-digit resolution. Several DR-DQ haplotypes were treated as single units for association and clustering because of strong linkage in the cohort. Every repertoire in the discovery cohort had been generated on one and the same sequencing platform. High-throughput TCR immunosequencing, statistical association of individual TCRs with disease status, and machine learning were combined to predict cytomegalovirus infection status. The study profiled the T cell repertoires of under 850 subjects by immunosequencing and related them to cytomegalovirus serostatus. The aim of the study was to test whether cataloging public T cell receptors could identify signatures of past pathogen exposure. An earlier analysis of 587 of the donors applied high-throughput TCR beta sequencing to assess whether each TCR beta V gene segment acted as functional or pseudogenic. The number of typed donors differed by locus: roughly 620-640 for A, B, C, DRB1 and DQB1; 500 to 550 for DQA1; some 610 for DPA1; and some 430 for DPB1. Across under 500 genotyped donors of the cohort, an average of about 220,000 unique TCR beta nucleotide sequences per donor were sequenced, and approximately 19% of those sequences were non-productive. Alongside the repertoire data, information on donor age, sex, ethnicity and CMV serostatus was compiled. Among the roughly 380 genotyped donors, about 85% belonged to the genetic ancestry cluster associated with self-reported Caucasian donors. To study patterns of TCR occurrence, a later analysis re-analyzed previously published TCR beta repertoires from several hundred donors and added high-resolution HLA genotyping. An early release that covered about 640 HLA-typed donors contained around 300 gigabases of sequencing data and roughly 84 million unique TCR sequences. A later genetic analysis used genome-wide SNP genotypes for about three fifths of the roughly 700 donors, treating that subset as a discovery cohort.

Library creation used the immunoSEQ multiplex PCR assay. The multiplex PCR relied on a mix of 60 forward primers for TCR Vbeta segments and 13 reverse primers for TCR Jbeta segments. The CDR3 region of rearranged TCR beta genes was amplified from genomic DNA with a multiplex PCR assay. The amplified TCR beta libraries were sequenced on the Illumina HiSeq System as 87-base-pair reads. Under the source paper's analysis protocol: In a later analysis, roughly 80 million unique TCR beta chains were counted across the roughly 610 repertoires, and roughly 11 million of these chains were shared by at least two donors. A nearest-neighbor algorithm error-corrected the raw reads and collapsed the reads into unique sequences, merging closely related sequences to remove PCR and sequencing errors. To assign V, D and J gene segments, CDR3 sequences were aligned to IMGT reference sequences. For a sequence to be retained, at least a six-nucleotide match to both a V gene segment and a J gene segment was required. Rearrangements were called productive when the CDR3 lacked stop codons and stayed in frame with V and J; all others were non-productive. CDR3 was defined according to IMGT convention as the region running from the second conserved V-encoded cysteine to the conserved J-encoded phenylalanine. The earlier analysis of some 580 of the donors excluded any sequence lacking an unambiguous match to a single V gene segment. An earlier analysis of 500 to 600 of the donors classified V segments as functional when productive rearrangements were above 56.7% and as segregating when the standard deviation between donors was above 5%. A statistical classification framework was built to diagnose cytomegalovirus status from the catalog of TCR beta chain sequences. A later analysis assigned V and J genes by comparing TCR nucleotide sequences with IMGT/GENE-DB human TR gene sequences. In a later analysis, CDR3 sequences and most-parsimonious VDJ recombination scenarios were assigned using the TCRdist pipeline. In a later analysis, every TCR beta chain was defined by the combination of its CDR3 amino acid sequence and its V-gene family, and reads without a unique V-gene family were dropped. To address suspected cross-contamination and a sequencing artifact, a later analysis removed approximately 600 highly shared, low-generation-probability nucleotide sequences. In a later analysis, a clonal expansion index for each public chain was calculated from normalized within-repertoire ranks of inferred template counts. In a later analysis, generation probabilities were computed using a VDJ recombination model fitted to out-of-frame rearrangements, and the results were checked against IGoR. In a later analysis, hypergeometric tests were used to score TCR-TCR, TCR-HLA and TCR-CMV co-occurrence, with a repertoire-size bias correction applied to TCR pairs. A later analysis estimated false discovery rates by permuting HLA or CMV assignments 20 times. In a later analysis, co-occurring TCRs were grouped with DBSCAN, and TCRdist sequence similarity was added when clustering was performed within HLA-allele-positive subsets. For co-occurrence clustering, repertoires with fewer than 30,000 or more than 120,000 public chains were excluded, along with about five repertoires with anomalous nucleotide sharing. The table was pulled from immuneACCESS by TCRdb, which kept in-frame rearrangements only. Such tables lose some clones; where checked, under half of the loss comes from unresolved V genes, and the rest has no known cause. That table furnishes V, J and clone size, whereas the DNA furnished D and trimming. The sample records more than 250,000 clones, roughly 89% of which are singletons. Of the sample, approximately 2.4% falls within the top ten clones.

Trimmed from V: 0 bases; trimmed from J: 5 bases; junction bases lacking a gene match: 2. Inclusive of the bounding cysteine and phenylalanine, the CDR3 is 15 residues long. Of the read, only the CDR3 DNA is kept; its 45 bases are in frame from base 1. The germline V gene yields SGHNT for CDR1 and YENEEA for CDR2. The research as a whole found: Across donors, most TCR sequences were observed very rarely, whereas some public TCRs were present in many individuals. Some IMGT-functional V segments, including TRBV6-2 and TRBV6-3, could not be distinguished by the 87-base-pair reads and were therefore excluded. In a later genetic analysis, fewer N-insertions in productive TCRs were reported among donors in an Asian-associated ancestry cluster than the roughly 700-donor mean. In vitro tests confirmed that a few of the cytomegalovirus-associated TCR beta chains recognize cytomegalovirus antigens. Strong co-occurrence of HLA alleles, especially DR and DQ, made assigning TCR associations to individual alleles difficult. The study gave a list of some 150 TCR beta chains associated with cytomegalovirus. The sequencing pipeline was judged likely to have produced a cluster of highly shared sequence variants as a technical artifact. This cohort had only TCR beta chains sequenced, and the lack of alpha or paired-chain data limited which features could be detected. In a later analysis, HLA-associated TCR beta chains showed more clonal expansion and lower generation probabilities than non-associated chains that were equally common. The classifier was reported to diagnose cytomegalovirus status with high specificity and sensitivity in both the original and validation cohorts. According to a later analysis, most CMV-associated TCR beta chains appeared to be HLA-restricted, and the HLA associations seemed to be driven largely by CMV exposure. The only immune exposure information available for the cohort was CMV serostatus. A later analysis found that TCR association rates varied across HLA loci, with DRB1 alleles showing the most associated TCRs and HLA-C alleles the fewest. An earlier analysis of 587 of the donors showed that most TCR beta V segments appeared in productive rearrangements either about 87% or about 30% of the time, which broadly matched IMGT annotations. V-gene and J-gene trimming of TCR beta chains was associated with a missense DCLRE1C variant in a later genetic analysis, and the association was replicated in an independent cohort. At a false discovery rate of 0.05, a later analysis linked 15,000 to 20,000 TCR beta sequences to specific HLA alleles. A further reported finding was that TCR beta sequences accurately predicted the HLA-A and HLA-B alleles for most subjects in the first cohort. The authors suggested that the approach could potentially be extended to other disease states and immunological phenotypes. In a later analysis, several top co-occurrence clusters were reported to appear linked to parvovirus B19, influenza, CMV and Epstein-Barr virus. Because counts were too low, about 18 rarely observed V segments, including chromosome 9 orphons, were excluded from the earlier analysis of 587 of the donors. The presence/absence analyses assumed that sequencing depth was roughly uniform across donors, and that assumption may not be true. Linkage disequilibrium might explain the correlated functional status among segregating V segments, but an unknown experimental factor could not be excluded. HLA typing was unavailable for some donors at each locus, so association tests used only the typed subset.

The cohort consisted of 650 to 850 healthy bone marrow donors. At the time of sampling, all cohort members were nominally healthy, though unrecorded immune exposures were likely present. The donor tested CMV seronegative and was one of the 352 seronegative cohort members. Each donor provided a peripheral blood sample, and peripheral blood mononuclear cells were used for TCR beta sequencing. Genomic DNA was extracted from the blood cell samples with the Qiagen DNeasy Blood Extraction Kit. The chain is assembled from TRBV11-3 and TRBJ2-5, and TRBD1 matches 11 of the central bases. The sample consisted of PBMCs. This receptor was taken from a woman between 18 and 29 years old in good health and CMV-seronegative. The nucleotide sequence is given as TGTGCCAGCAGCTTAGAAGGGGACAGGGGGGAGACCCAGTACTTC. Its amino acids are CASSLEGDRGETQYF.